Shown below are 14 T cell receptor beta chains from a single sample sequenced in a study of identical twins. Using its own MiXCR run on the 5' RACE reads, TCRdb lists one record per CDR3 protein. The data contain 1.5 million to 2 million distinct CDR3 sequences, under 35% of them seen just once; the ten biggest clones take up roughly 0.3%. Sequencing was performed on cord blood. The receptors stem from a newborn girl in good health.

The gene calls are TRBV25-1 and TRBJ2-6; 8 positions agree with TRBD2. With V trimmed by 4 bases and J by 0 bases, 11 bases remained unmatched. The CDR3 consists of 19 residues. CDR1 and CDR2 (germline): MGHDK, SYGVNS. The CDR3: CASSARWRGDPSGANVLTF. The DNA of the CDR3 is TGTGCCAGCAGTGCCCGCTGGCGGGGGGACCCCTCTGGGGCCAACGTCCTGACTTTC.

The rearrangement uses TRBV20-1 and TRBJ1-5; 8 bases fit TRBD1. V gave up 6 bases and J gave up 5 bases; unmatched junction bases: 9. The CDR3 extends over 14 amino acids. Germline V gene data show CDR1 as DFQATT and CDR2 as SNEGSKA (reference sequence). CDR3 in DNA: TGCAGTGCGAACCGAGGACAGGGCGATCAGCCCCAGCATTTT. Protein product: CSANRGQGDQPQHF.

This clonotype has just a few counts. The rearrangement links TRBV7-2 to TRBJ2-7; 10 bases agree with TRBD2. CDR3 length: 18 residues. After removal of 1 base from V and 2 bases from J, the junction contained 11 bases not matched to a gene. CDR1 and CDR2 from the germline V gene are SGHTA and FQGNSA. The CDR3 coding sequence is TGTGCCAGCAGCTTAGGATCATTTGGACTAGCGGTCCCCTACGAGCAGTACTTC. Its protein product is CASSLGSFGLAVPYEQYF.

The J gene is TRBJ1-4, the V gene TRBV20-1; perhaps TRBD1 as D (6 bases). The CDR3 has 14 amino acids. The V gene lost 0 bases and the J gene lost 6 bases, with 11 bases spanning the gap. CDR1 and CDR2 (germline): DFQATT, SNEGSKA (reference sequence). CDR3 in DNA: TGCAGTGCTAGAGAAGGGGGGCGTGATGAAAAACTGTTTTTT. It yields the protein CSAREGGRDEKLFF.

This clonotype was seen more than once but under ten times. V gene TRBV29-1 combines with J gene TRBJ2-1, with 9 positions matching TRBD2. The CDR3 contains 17 residues. V lost 4 bases, J lost 3 bases, and 13 bases stayed unmatched. The germline V gene encodes CDR1 SQVTM and CDR2 ANQGSEA. This chain's CDR3 is CSVAGLALQGVYNEQFF. The CDR3 region has the DNA TGCAGCGTTGCGGGACTAGCCCTGCAGGGCGTCTACAATGAGCAGTTCTTC.

With regard to this clonotype: The junction does not match germline at one end; this may be a read error. The chain links TRBV20-1 to TRBJ1-4, with 7 bases lining up with TRBD1. The CDR3 consists of 16 residues. Germline V CDR1 and CDR2: DFQATT, SNEGSKA (reference sequence). This CDR3 reads CSASVPYRGRNGKLFF. The CDR3 coding sequence is TGCAGTGCTAGTGTTCCTTACAGGGGAAGGAATGGAAAACTGTTTTTT.

This chain connects TRBV11-2 to TRBJ2-2; unclear D gene. Germline V gene data show CDR1 as SGHAT and CDR2 as FQNNGV. The CDR3 contains 14 residues. The ends were cut back, 1 base at V and 6 bases at J, with 9 bases in the middle. In DNA, the CDR3 is TGTGCCAGCAGCTTAGTGAGTTTCCCCGGGGAGCTGTTTTTT. Its translation: CASSLVSFPGELFF.

The V gene is TRBV20-1, the J gene TRBJ2-4; D remains ambiguous. The CDR3 covers 15 residues. The germline V gene encodes CDR1 DFQATT and CDR2 SNEGSKA (reference sequence). Between the trimmed V and J ends, which lost 3 bases and 0 bases, there was a span of 12 bases. CDR3 loop: CSASRPASAKNIQYF. DNA for the CDR3: TGCAGTGCTAGTCGCCCAGCTTCAGCCAAAAACATTCAGTACTTC.

This clonotype was observed a few times. The chain uses TRBV10-3 and TRBJ2-5, with D possibly being TRBD1 or TRBD2 (7 bases each). This CDR3 comprises 13 residues. V was cut by 10 bases and J by 4 bases, with 16 bases left in between. Looked up from germline, CDR1 is ENHRY and CDR2 is SYGVKD. The CDR3 coding sequence is TGTGCCACCAGGGGGGGCTTGATAGAGACCCAGTACTTC. It is translated as CATRGGLIETQYF.

The sample holds a few counts of this clonotype. The chain joins TRBV20-1 to TRBJ2-1; 14 bases are a match to TRBD2. Trimming took 3 bases from V and 2 from J; bases not matched to a gene: 3. Germline-derived CDR1 and CDR2 are DFQATT and SNEGSKA (reference sequence). This CDR3 contains 16 residues. CDR3 in amino acids: CSARGLAGEAYNEQFF. The CDR3 DNA reads TGCAGTGCTAGGGGACTAGCGGGGGAAGCCTACAATGAGCAGTTCTTC.

The chain links TRBV24-1 to TRBJ2-3; perhaps TRBD2 as D (6 bases). The V end lost 7 bases, the J end lost 4 bases, and 17 bases lay between the germline ends. CDR1 is KGHDR and CDR2 is SFDVKD in the germline V gene. The CDR3 has 15 residues. CDR3 sequence: CATSKIGSYADTQYF. The CDR3, as DNA: TGTGCCACCAGCAAGATCGGGAGCTATGCAGATACGCAGTATTTT.

The rearrangement uses TRBV5-1 and TRBJ2-1; TRBD2 aligns across 7 bases. The CDR3 extends over 16 amino acids. In germline, CDR1 is SGHRS, CDR2 YFSETQ. V lost 0 bases to trimming and J lost 1 base; unmatched junction nucleotides: 4. Here the CDR3 reads CASSLEAGPSYNEQFF. The CDR3 DNA reads as TGCGCCAGCAGCTTGGAAGCGGGACCTTCCTACAATGAGCAGTTCTTC.

Remarks on this clonotype: At one of its ends the junction is not consistent with the germline gene, which may arise from a read error. The V gene is TRBV20-1, the J gene TRBJ1-2; a weak D match, TRBD1 (5 bases). The CDR3 length is 14 residues. The germline V gene encodes CDR1 DFQATT and CDR2 SNEGSKA (reference sequence). CDR3: CSAREGQTTYRYTF. The CDR3 DNA sequence: TGCAGTGCTAGAGAGGGGCAGACCACCTATCGCTACACCTTC.

This clonotype appeared a few times. The rearrangement uses TRBV3-1 and TRBJ2-4; 7 positions agree with TRBD1. Gene TRBJ2-7 matches the end of the DNA better, so the J call may be wrong. Per the germline V gene, CDR1 is LGHDT and CDR2 is YNNKEL (reference sequence). The CDR3 runs 14 residues. Here the CDR3 reads CASRGSGTVHEQYF. CDR3 DNA sequence: TGTGCCAGCAGGGGATCCGGGACAGTACACGAGCAGTACTTC.